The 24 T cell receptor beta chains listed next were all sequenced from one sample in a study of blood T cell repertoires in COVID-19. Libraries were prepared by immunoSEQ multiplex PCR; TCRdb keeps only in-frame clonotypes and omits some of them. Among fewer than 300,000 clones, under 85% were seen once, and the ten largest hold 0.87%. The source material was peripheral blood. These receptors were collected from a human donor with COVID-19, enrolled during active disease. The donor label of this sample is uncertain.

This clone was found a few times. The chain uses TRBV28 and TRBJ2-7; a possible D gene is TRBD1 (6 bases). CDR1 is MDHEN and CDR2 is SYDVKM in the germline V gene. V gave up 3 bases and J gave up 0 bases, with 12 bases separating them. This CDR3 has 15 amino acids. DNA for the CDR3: TGTGCCAGCAGTTTGGTAGGGGGACCCTCCTACGAGCAGTACTTC. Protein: CASSLVGGPSYEQYF.

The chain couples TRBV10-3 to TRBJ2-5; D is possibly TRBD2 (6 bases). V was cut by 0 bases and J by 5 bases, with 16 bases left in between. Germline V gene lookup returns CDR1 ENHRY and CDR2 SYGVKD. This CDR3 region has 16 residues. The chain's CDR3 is CAISESVTSGGETQYF. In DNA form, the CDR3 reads TGTGCCATCAGTGAGTCGGTTACGAGTGGGGGGGAGACCCAGTACTTC.

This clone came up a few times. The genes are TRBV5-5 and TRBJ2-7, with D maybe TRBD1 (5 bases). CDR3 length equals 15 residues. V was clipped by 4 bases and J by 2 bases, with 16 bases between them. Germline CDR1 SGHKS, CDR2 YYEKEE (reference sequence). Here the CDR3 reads CASSQNLGQAYEQYF. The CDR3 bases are TGTGCCAGCAGCCAAAATTTAGGACAAGCCTACGAGCAGTACTTC.

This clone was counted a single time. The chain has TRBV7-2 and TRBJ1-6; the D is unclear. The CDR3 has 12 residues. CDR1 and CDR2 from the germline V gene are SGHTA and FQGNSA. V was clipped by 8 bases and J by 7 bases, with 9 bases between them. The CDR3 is CASGRFNSPLHF. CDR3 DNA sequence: TGTGCCAGCGGCCGATTCAATTCACCCCTCCACTTT.

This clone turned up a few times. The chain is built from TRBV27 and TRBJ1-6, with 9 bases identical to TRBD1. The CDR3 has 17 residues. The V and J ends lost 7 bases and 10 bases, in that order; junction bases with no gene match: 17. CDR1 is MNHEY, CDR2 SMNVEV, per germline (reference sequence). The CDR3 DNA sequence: TGTGCCAGCACTAATAACGCCTTGGGACAGGGAGGGTCACCCCTCCACTTT. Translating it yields CASTNNALGQGGSPLHF.

Here the CDR3 reads CASSLTSGRVEQFF. The CDR3 region has the DNA TGTGCCAGCAGCTTGACTAGCGGGAGAGTTGAGCAGTTCTTC. The chain couples TRBV7-3 to TRBJ2-1; 12 nucleotides line up with TRBD2. CDR3 length: 14 amino acids. From germline, CDR1 is SGHTA and CDR2 FQGTGA. The V gene end was trimmed by 3 bases and the J gene end by 9 bases; junction bases not matched to a gene: 3.

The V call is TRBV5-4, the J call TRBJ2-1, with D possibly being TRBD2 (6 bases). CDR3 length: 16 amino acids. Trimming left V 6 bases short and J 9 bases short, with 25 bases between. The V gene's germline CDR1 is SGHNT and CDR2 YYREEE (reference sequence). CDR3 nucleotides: TGTGCCAGCAAGGACGGGGGAAGACCCGGGGACGGTGAGCAGTTCTTC. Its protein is CASKDGGRPGDGEQFF.

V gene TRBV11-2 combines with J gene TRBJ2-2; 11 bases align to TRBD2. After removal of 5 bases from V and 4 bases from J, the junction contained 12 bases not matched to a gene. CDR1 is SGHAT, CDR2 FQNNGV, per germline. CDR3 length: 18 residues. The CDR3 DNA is TGTGCCAGCAGCCGGCGGTCTAGCGGGAGGTGGGCCACCGGGGAGCTGTTTTTT. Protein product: CASSRRSSGRWATGELFF.

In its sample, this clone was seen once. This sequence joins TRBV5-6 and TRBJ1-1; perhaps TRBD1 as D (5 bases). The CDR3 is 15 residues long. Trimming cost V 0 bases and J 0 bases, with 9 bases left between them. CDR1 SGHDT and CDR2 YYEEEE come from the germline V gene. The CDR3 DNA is TGTGCCAGCAGCTTGGCCACAGGATTGAACACTGAAGCTTTCTTT. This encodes CASSLATGLNTEAFF.

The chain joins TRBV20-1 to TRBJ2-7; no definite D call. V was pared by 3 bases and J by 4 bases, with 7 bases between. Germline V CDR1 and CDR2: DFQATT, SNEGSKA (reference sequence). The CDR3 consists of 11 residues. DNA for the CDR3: TGCAGTGCTAGTCAGTGGTACGAGCAGTACTTC. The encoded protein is CSASQWYEQYF.

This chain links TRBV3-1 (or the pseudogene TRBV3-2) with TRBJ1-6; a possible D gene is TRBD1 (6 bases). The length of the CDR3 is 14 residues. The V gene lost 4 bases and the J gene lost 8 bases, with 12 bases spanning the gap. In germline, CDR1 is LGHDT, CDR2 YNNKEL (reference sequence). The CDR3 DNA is TGTGCCAGCAGCCGACAGGATCTCGATTCACCCCTCCACTTT. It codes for CASSRQDLDSPLHF.

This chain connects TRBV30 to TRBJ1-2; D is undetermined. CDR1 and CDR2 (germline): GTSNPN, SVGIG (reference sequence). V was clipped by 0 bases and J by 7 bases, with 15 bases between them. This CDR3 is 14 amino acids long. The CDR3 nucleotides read TGTGCCTGGAGTGTACATGCGGTAGCCTCTGGCTACACCTTC. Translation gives CAWSVHAVASGYTF.

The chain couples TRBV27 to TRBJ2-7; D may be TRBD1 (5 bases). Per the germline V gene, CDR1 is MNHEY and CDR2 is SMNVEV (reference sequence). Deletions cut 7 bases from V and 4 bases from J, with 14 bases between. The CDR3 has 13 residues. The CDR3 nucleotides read TGTGCCAGCAATTCAGGGCCCGGTTACGAGCAGTACTTC. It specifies CASNSGPGYEQYF.

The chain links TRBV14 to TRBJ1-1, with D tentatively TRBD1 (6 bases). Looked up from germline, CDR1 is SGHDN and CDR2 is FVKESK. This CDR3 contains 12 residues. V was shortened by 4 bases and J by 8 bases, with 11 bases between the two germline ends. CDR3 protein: CASSPQGREAFF. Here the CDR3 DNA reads TGTGCCAGCAGCCCACAGGGACGGGAAGCTTTCTTT.

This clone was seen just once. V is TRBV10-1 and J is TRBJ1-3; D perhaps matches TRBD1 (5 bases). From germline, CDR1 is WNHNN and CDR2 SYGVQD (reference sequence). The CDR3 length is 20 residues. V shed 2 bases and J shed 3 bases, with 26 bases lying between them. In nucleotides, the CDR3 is TGCGCCAGCAGTGAGCCTAATATCCGGGCCGCGAACGGGGGTGGAAACACCATATATTTT. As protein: CASSEPNIRAANGGGNTIYF.

CDR3 nucleotides: TGTGCCAGCAGTAGGGCAGGGGGCTTTGAGCAGTTCTTC. Translation: CASSRAGGFEQFF. The chain is built from TRBV9 and TRBJ2-1, with 8 bases fitting TRBD1. Germline V gene sequence: CDR1 SGDLS, CDR2 YYNGEE. V was pared by 5 bases and J by 9 bases, with 7 bases of the junction left unmatched. The CDR3 has 13 amino acids. The complete variable domain, with remaining parts taken from reference TRBV9 and TRBJ2-1, reads DSGVTQTPKHLITATGQRVTLRCSPRSGDLSVYWYQQSLDQGLQFLIQYYNGEERAKGNILERFSAQQFPDLHSELNLSSLELGDSALYFCASSRAGGFEQFFGPGTRLTVL.

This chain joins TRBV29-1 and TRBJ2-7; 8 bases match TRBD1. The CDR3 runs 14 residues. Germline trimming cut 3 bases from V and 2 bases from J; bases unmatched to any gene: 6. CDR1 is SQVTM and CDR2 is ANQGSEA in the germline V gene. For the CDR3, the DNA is TGCAGCGTTGAGTGGGACAGGAGGCCCTACGAGCAGTACTTC. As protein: CSVEWDRRPYEQYF.

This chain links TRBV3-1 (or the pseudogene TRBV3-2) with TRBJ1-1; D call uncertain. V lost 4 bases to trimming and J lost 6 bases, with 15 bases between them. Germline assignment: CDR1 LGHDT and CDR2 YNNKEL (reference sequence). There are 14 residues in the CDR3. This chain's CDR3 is CASSPAAGGPEAFF. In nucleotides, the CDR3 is TGTGCCAGCAGCCCAGCTGCTGGAGGCCCTGAAGCTTTCTTT.

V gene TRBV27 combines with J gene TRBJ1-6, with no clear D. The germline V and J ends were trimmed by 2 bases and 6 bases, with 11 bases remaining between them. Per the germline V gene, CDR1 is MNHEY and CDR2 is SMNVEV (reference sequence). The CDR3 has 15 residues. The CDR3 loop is CASSLQSNINSPLHF. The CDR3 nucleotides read TGTGCCAGCAGTTTACAGTCGAATATTAATTCACCCCTCCACTTT.

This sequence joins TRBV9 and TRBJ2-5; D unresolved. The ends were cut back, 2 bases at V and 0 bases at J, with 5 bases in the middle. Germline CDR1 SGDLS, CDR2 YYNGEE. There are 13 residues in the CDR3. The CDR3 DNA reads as TGTGCCAGCAGCGTGGAGTACCAAGAGACCCAGTACTTC. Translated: CASSVEYQETQYF.

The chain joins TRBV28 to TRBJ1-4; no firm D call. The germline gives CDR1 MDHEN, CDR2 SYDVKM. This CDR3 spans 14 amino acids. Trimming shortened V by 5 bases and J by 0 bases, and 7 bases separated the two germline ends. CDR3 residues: CASSGLATNEKLFF. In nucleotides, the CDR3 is TGTGCCAGCAGTGGCCTTGCAACTAATGAAAAACTGTTTTTT.

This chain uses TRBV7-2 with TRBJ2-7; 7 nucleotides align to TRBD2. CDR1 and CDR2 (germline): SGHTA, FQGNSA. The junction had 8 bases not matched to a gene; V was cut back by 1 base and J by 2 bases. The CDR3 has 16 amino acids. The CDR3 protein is CASSLGDYLGAYEQYF. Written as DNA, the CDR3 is TGTGCCAGCAGCTTAGGGGACTACCTGGGGGCCTACGAGCAGTACTTC.

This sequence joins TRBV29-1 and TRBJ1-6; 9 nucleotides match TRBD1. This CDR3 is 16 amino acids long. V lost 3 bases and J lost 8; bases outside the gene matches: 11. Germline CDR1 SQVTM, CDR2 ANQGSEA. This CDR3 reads CSVDALGQGCDSPLHF. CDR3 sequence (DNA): TGCAGCGTTGATGCTCTAGGACAGGGGTGTGATTCACCCCTCCACTTT.

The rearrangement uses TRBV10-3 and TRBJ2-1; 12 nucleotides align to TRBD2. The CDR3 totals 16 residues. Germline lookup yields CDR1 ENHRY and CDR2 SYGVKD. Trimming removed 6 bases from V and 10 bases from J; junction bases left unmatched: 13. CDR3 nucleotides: TGTGCCATCAGCCTGATTGGGCTAGCGGGAGGGGAAGAGCAGTTCTTC. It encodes CAISLIGLAGGEEQFF.